A selection of T cell receptor beta chains follows, all from one sample in a study of T cells after yellow fever vaccination. TCRdb reanalysed the 5' RACE reads using MiXCR and keeps one entry per CDR3 protein. The sample gives roughly 240,000 distinct CDR3 sequences, 6% to 8% of which show up once; approximately 1.1% is in the top ten. The material sequenced was CD4+ T cells sorted from PBMCs, taken on the day of the yellow fever booster vaccination. Receptors originate from a man younger than 45 who received the YFV17D yellow fever vaccine. CDR3s include the opening cysteine and the closing phenylalanine or tryptophan. The order of the fields is V gene, D gene, clone size, J gene, CDR3 protein, CDR3 DNA. A D gene is named only where the DNA matches it firmly. The size of a clone is reported for some rows only, either as once, few or many, or as a class for expanded clones.

TRBV5-1	TRBD1	few	TRBJ1-2	CASSRTGGMGYGYTF	TGCGCCAGCAGCCGCACAGGGGGAATGGGCTATGGCTACACCTTC
TRBV4-2	NA	few	TRBJ2-1	CASSQVRGLYNEQFF	TGTGCCAGCAGCCAAGTACGCGGGCTCTACAATGAGCAGTTCTTC
TRBV7-2	NA	many	TRBJ2-2	CASSLGYVGELFF	TGTGCCAGCTCTCTTGGCTATGTCGGGGAGCTGTTTTTT
TRBV5-1	TRBD1	NA	TRBJ2-3	CTSSFGQGITDTQYF	TGCACCAGCAGCTTCGGACAGGGCATAACAGATACGCAGTATTTT
TRBV12-3/TRBV12-4	TRBD1	NA	TRBJ1-5	CASSDRGRIQPQHF	TGTGCCAGCAGCGACAGGGGGCGAATTCAGCCCCAGCATTTT
TRBV27	TRBD2	NA	TRBJ2-1	CASSFGEGGEQFF	TGTGCCAGCAGTTTTGGGGAGGGAGGTGAGCAGTTCTTC
TRBV20-1	TRBD1	NA	TRBJ2-1	CSARPRQGFTPAEQFF	TGCAGTGCTAGACCCCGACAGGGTTTCACCCCTGCCGAGCAGTTCTTC
TRBV20-1	NA	many	TRBJ2-1	CSAPNLVVNEQFF	TGCAGTGCTCCTAACTTGGTCGTCAATGAGCAGTTCTTC
TRBV7-2	NA	NA	TRBJ1-1	CASSGTVPEAFF	TGTGCCAGCAGCGGGACGGTCCCTGAAGCTTTCTTT
TRBV5-1	NA	NA	TRBJ2-5	CASSLVRDGSQETQYF	TGCGCCAGCAGCTTGGTCAGGGACGGTTCTCAAGAGACCCAGTACTTC
TRBV30	NA	NA	TRBJ1-6	CAWWEPGKSPLHF	TGTGCCTGGTGGGAGCCAGGGAAGTCACCCCTCCACTTT
TRBV7-9	NA	many	TRBJ1-1	CASSLDGPAEAFF	TGTGCCAGCAGCTTAGACGGGCCTGCTGAAGCTTTCTTT
TRBV10-3	NA	NA	TRBJ2-1	CAISEDQGGEQFF	TGTGCCATCAGTGAGGACCAAGGGGGTGAGCAGTTCTTC
TRBV7-9	NA	few	TRBJ2-7	CASSLGGWAETYEQYF	TGTGCCAGCAGCTTAGGAGGGTGGGCAGAAACCTACGAGCAGTACTTC
TRBV12-3/TRBV12-4	TRBD1	few	TRBJ1-2	CASSDRDRPNYGYTF	TGTGCCAGCAGTGACCGGGACAGACCTAACTATGGCTACACCTTC
TRBV11-1	TRBD2	many	TRBJ2-1	CASSFLAGTYNEQFF	TGTGCCAGCAGCTTCCTAGCGGGTACTTACAATGAGCAGTTCTTC
TRBV5-6	NA	NA	TRBJ2-7	CASSLVRTYEQYF	TGTGCCAGCAGCTTGGTTAGGACCTACGAGCAGTACTTC
TRBV5-6	TRBD1	NA	TRBJ2-5	CASSGDRVETQYF	TGTGCCAGCAGCGGGGACAGGGTAGAGACCCAGTACTTC
TRBV28	NA	many	TRBJ2-1	CASSFPGLGEQFF	TGTGCCAGCAGTTTTCCGGGATTGGGGGAGCAGTTCTTC
TRBV20-1	TRBD2	NA	TRBJ2-1	CSAPNRGGPGDEQFF	TGCAGTGCTCCCAACCGGGGAGGGCCCGGGGATGAGCAGTTCTTC
TRBV19	TRBD2	NA	TRBJ2-7	CASSIRASGTSYEQYF	TGTGCCAGTAGTATAAGGGCTAGCGGGACCTCCTACGAGCAGTACTTC
TRBV5-1	NA	NA	TRBJ2-3	CASSFQLPSSSTDTQYF	TGCGCCAGCAGCTTCCAGCTTCCAAGCTCTAGCACAGATACGCAGTATTTT